The present entry profiles one TCR beta chain with its context. What it binds is unknown. The time point denotes: week 11, during vaccination. The content of each vaccine dose was 300 ug of mutant IDH1 20-mer peptide, and topical imiquimod accompanied it. Some clones are missing from TCRdb's copy, which holds only in-frame ones; the method was immunoSEQ multiplex PCR. The sample records over 95,000 clones, 75% to 90% being singletons. The data stem from a study of a mutant IDH1 vaccine in newly diagnosed glioma. Overall study findings and caveats: Apparently, pseudoprogression bore no relation to changes among the top peripheral T cell clonotypes.

Trimming took 2 bases from V and 7 from J; bases not matched to a gene: 9. The CDR3 sequence is 14 residues long. Per germline, CDR1 SGHDT and CDR2 YYEEEE. The source is a woman in her fifties or sixties with glioma. Here the sequenced sample was PBMCs, taken from a glioma patient whose treatment included an IDH1 peptide vaccine. The chain recombines TRBV5-6 with TRBJ2-7; 7 bases match TRBD1. This CDR3 is CASSFLTGRREQYF. CDR3 nucleotides: TGTGCCAGCAGCTTCCTGACAGGGCGTAGAGAGCAGTACTTC.